The sequence of this TCR beta chain was determined in a study of cytomegalovirus exposure and HLA in healthy donors. Researchers ran the PCR with 60 Vbeta and 13 Jbeta primers. Repertoires were generated with immunoSEQ multiplex PCR, while TCRdb's copy carries only in-frame clones and drops some. The data hold roughly 160,000 clones, with 60% to 80% observed a single time. The germline CDR1 and CDR2 sequences are MGHRA and YSYEKL. CDR3 length: 16 residues. V lost 0 bases, J lost 4 bases, and 5 bases stayed unmatched. The chain has TRBV4-1 and TRBJ2-7, with 11 positions matching TRBD2. The sequence came from a man between 45 and 60 years old in good health and CMV-seropositive. The specimen was PBMCs. CDR3 in DNA: TGCGCCAGCAGCCAAGATCCCGCTAGCGGGAGGTACGAGCAGTACTTC. Translating it yields CASSQDPASGRYEQYF.